This T cell receptor beta chain was recorded in a study of blood T cells in healthy people across ages. It was with a sample-barcoded 5' primer and a J-beta primer mix that a second PCR of roughly 7 to 12 cycles was run. Via MiXCR, TCRdb re-called the 5' RACE reads, giving one row per CDR3 protein. Of about 1.8 million distinct CDR3 sequences in the sample, roughly 52% were seen once. CDR1 and CDR2 from the germline V gene are SGHAT and FQNNGV. The CDR3 loop spans 15 amino acids. V lost 3 bases, J lost 2 bases, and 13 bases lay in between. Donor samples were obtained from healthy Caucasian individuals from Russia, aged about 6 to 90. The authors drew approximately 10 milliliters of peripheral blood from each donor.

Sequencing was performed on blood. V usage is TRBV11-2 and J usage is TRBJ2-5, with D uncertain. The TCR sequence derives from a woman aged 40 to 50 in good health. The CDR3, as DNA: TGTGCCAGCAGCTTGGGTTACGGGCAACAAGAGACCCAGTACTTC. Translated, it gives CASSLGYGQQETQYF. Based on the CDR3 plus reference TRBV11-2 and TRBJ2-5, the full variable domain is EAGVAQSPRYKIIEKRQSVAFWCNPISGHATLYWYQQILGQGPKLLIQFQNNGVVDDSQLPKDRFSAERLKGVDSTLKIQPAKLEDSAVYLCASSLGYGQQETQYFGPGTRLLVL.